A selection of T cell receptor beta chains follows, all from one sample in a study of patients and donors after allogeneic stem cell transplantation. TCRdb reprocessed the RT-PCR reads via MiXCR and lists one record per CDR3 protein. This sample has 70,000 to 75,000 distinct CDR3 sequences, with about 25% found just once. The sequenced sample consisted of blood, either unsorted or a sorted T cell fraction (not recorded which). These receptors were collected from a human donor who was either an allogeneic HSCT recipient or a stem cell or donor lymphocyte infusion donor (not recorded which). It is not recorded whose cells these are; they may come from a transplant donor. Both conserved end residues are part of each CDR3. A D gene is named only where the DNA matches it firmly. Clone size is not always given. Where it is, it says once, few, many or a class for expanded clones.

j_call v_call clone_size d_call cdr3_aa cdr3_nt
TRBJ1-4 TRBV12-5 - - CASGFYGGDEKLFF TGTGCTAGTGGTTTTTACGGGGGGGATGAAAAACTGTTTTTT
TRBJ1-1 TRBV3-1 many TRBD1 CASSHFFRDSEANTEAFF TGTGCCAGCAGCCATTTCTTCCGGGACAGCGAAGCGAACACTGAAGCTTTCTTT
TRBJ2-5 TRBV5-1 - - CASSLALGLQETQYF TGCGCCAGCAGCTTGGCCCTGGGACTCCAAGAGACCCAGTACTTC
TRBJ2-3 TRBV24-1 few - CATSEGEWGTDTQYF TGTGCCACCAGTGAAGGAGAGTGGGGCACAGATACGCAGTATTTT
TRBJ2-1 TRBV10-3 - - CAISESRRGVNEQFF TGTGCCATCAGTGAGTCAAGGAGGGGAGTCAATGAGCAGTTCTTC
TRBJ2-7 TRBV20-1 - TRBD1 CSASRDRSSYEQYF TGCAGTGCTTCCCGGGACAGGAGCTCCTACGAGCAGTACTTC
TRBJ1-1 TRBV4-1 few TRBD1 CASSQDLGRIGGDEAFF TGCGCCAGCAGCCAAGATCTCGGGAGGATAGGGGGCGATGAAGCTTTCTTT
TRBJ2-7 TRBV27 many - CASSLSPPDSNYEQYF TGTGCCAGCAGTCTGAGTCCCCCGGACAGTAACTACGAGCAGTACTTC
TRBJ1-6 TRBV5-1 - - CASWGEGTTDSPLHF TGCGCCAGCTGGGGAGAGGGCACGACCGATTCACCCCTCCACTTT
TRBJ1-2 TRBV29-1 few - CSVEDIRIRSGLYGYTF TGCAGCGTTGAAGACATAAGGATCAGAAGCGGCCTTTATGGCTACACCTTC
TRBJ2-7 TRBV14 few - CASSQDRGASSYEQYF TGTGCCAGCAGCCAAGATAGGGGAGCGAGCTCCTACGAGCAGTACTTC